This T cell receptor beta chain was recovered during a study of OX40 agonist ivuxolimab in advanced cancers. Regarding the complete study: Ivuxolimab, which targeted the costimulatory receptor OX40 (CD134), was an agonistic, fully human IgG2 monoclonal antibody. Intravenous ivuxolimab was administered to patients every 2 weeks at six dose levels: 0.01, 0.1, 0.3, 1.5, 3 and 10 mg/kg. Among the approximately 50 dose-escalation patients, around 20 had hepatocellular carcinoma, about 15 melanoma, 9 renal cell carcinoma and 9 head and neck cancer. The dose-escalation cohort was around 83% male with a mean age of roughly 62 years, ranging from roughly 23 to 90. Prior anti-PD-1, anti-PD-L1 or anti-CTLA-4 therapy was permitted, and about two fifths of dose-escalation patients had received checkpoint inhibitors. Partial responses were achieved by three dose-escalation patients, of whom one had hepatocellular carcinoma and two had cutaneous melanoma. Peripheral TCRbeta sequencing aimed to test whether ivuxolimab altered TCR sequence diversity and caused clonal T-cell expansion. The monotherapy dose-escalation portion (N of about 49 patients) of the phase I ivuxolimab trial is reported in the paper. Results the study describes overall, beyond this receptor: Partial responders in the 0.1-3.0 mg/kg groups had among the lowest normalized peripheral clonal expansion, especially among CD8+ T cells. Clonal expansion of both CD4+ and CD8+ blood T cells was observed from baseline to week 6 at doses 0.1 to 3.0 mg/kg. After ivuxolimab, expanded clones were on average more numerous among CD8+ T cells than among CD4+ T cells. The antigen specificity of the peripheral T cells that underwent clonal expansion was not determined. Low levels of normalized T-cell clonal expansion were also shown by some nonresponding patients.

CDR1 and CDR2, looked up from the germline V gene, are SQVTM and ANQGSEA. The CDR3 runs 13 amino acids, cysteine and phenylalanine included. Of the read, only the CDR3 DNA is kept; its 39 bases are in frame from base 1. V and J are trimmed by 3 bases and 3 bases, and the gene matches miss 3 bases of the junction. For sequencing of the TCRbeta CDR3 region, genomic DNA was extracted from the sorted cells. The immunoSEQ Assay was used for sequencing of TCRbeta CDR3 regions. TCRdb carries this immuneACCESS record with in-frame sequences only. Its versions omit some clonotypes, under half of them owing to an unresolved V gene in the studies checked, with the rest unexplained. The sample has roughly 15,000 clones on record, approximately 78% of them singletons. In total, the top ten clones hold about 26% of the sample. With respect to this clone: Its antigen is unknown. No qualities accompany the bases; no much larger clone lies one base away.

The trial excluded patients who had a history of autoimmune disease or were on systemic immunosuppression. In every dose cohort, peripheral blood was drawn for TCR sequencing at baseline, cycle 4 day 1, and cycle 7 day 1. Samples were obtained from an open-label, multicenter, first-in-human phase I dose-escalation trial of ivuxolimab. Adults with locally advanced or metastatic head and neck squamous cell, hepatocellular, melanoma or renal cell carcinoma were enrolled in the trial. Before TCR sequencing, CD4+ T cells and CD8+ T cells from peripheral blood were sorted into separate populations. Recombination joined TRBV29-1 with TRBJ2-5; TRBD1 aligns with 8 central bases. The sample in question was CD4+ or CD8+ T cells sorted from blood, obtained in a trial of the OX40 agonist ivuxolimab. The sequence derives from an adult with an advanced solid tumor such as melanoma, head and neck, liver or kidney cancer. The DNA reads TGCAGCGTTGACAGGGGGCGGGAAGAGACCCAGTACTTC. This yields the protein CSVDRGREETQYF. Where the CDR3 stops, the reference TRBV29-1 and TRBJ2-5 genes take over; the full variable domain is SAVISQKPSRDICQRGTSLTIQCQVDSQVTMMFWYRQQPGQSLTLIATANQGSEATYESGFVIDKFPISRPNLTFSTLTVSNMSPEDSSIYLCSVDRGREETQYFGPGTRLLVL.